Included here is one TCR beta chain sequence, with context. These data come from a study of glioma-infiltrating T cells after dendritic cell vaccination. Across the whole study: Treatment, given 2003 to 2012, was autologous tumor lysate-pulsed dendritic cell vaccination.

The V gene lost 2 bases and the J gene lost 4 bases, with 9 bases spanning the gap. Germline V gene data show CDR1 as SGHVS and CDR2 as FQNEAQ. This CDR3 is 14 amino acids long. The primer mix had 60 V beta and 13 J beta primers. Generated by immunoSEQ multiplex PCR, the TCRdb table keeps only in-frame clones and is missing some. The repertoire holds around 90,000 clones, roughly 83% seen once, with around 5.4% in the top ten. The chain joins TRBV7-8 to TRBJ1-3; D not certain. Here the sequenced sample was blood, taken before dendritic cell vaccination. This receptor was identified in a human donor with glioblastoma. CDR3 loop: CASSLRGGGNTIYF. CDR3 DNA sequence: TGTGCCAGCAGCTTACGGGGTGGCGGAAACACCATATATTTT.